This T cell receptor beta chain was recovered during a study of tissue T cells after allogeneic stem cell transplantation. Germline loops: CDR1 SNHLY, CDR2 FYNGKV (reference sequence). The CDR3 length is 13 residues. V dropped 3 bases and J dropped 4; count of bases not matched to a gene: 2. Assay: immunoSEQ multiplex PCR; the TCRdb copy retains only in-frame clones and omits some. The table includes about 48,000 clones, around 69% detected once. In its sample, this clone was seen a few times. Genes and germline are mouse. The read falls 1 residue short of the CDR3 end, and the missing part is taken from the germline J gene.

Sequences were obtained from sorted cells pooled from one or two spleens. The TCR originated in a pool of C57BL/6 mice in good health. The J gene is TRBJ2-7, the V gene TRBV3, with 8 bases lining up with TRBD2. CDR3 protein: CASSLTGVYEQYF. CDR3 bases read: TGTGCCAGCAGCTTGACTGGGGTGTATGAACAGTAC.